Included here is one T cell receptor beta chain sequence, with context. Its antigen is currently not known. The sample holds no much larger clone one base away, and base qualities are not on file. This entry belongs to a study of cytomegalovirus exposure and HLA in healthy donors (dated by TCRdb to 2016 to 2017). For context, the study as a whole: In an earlier analysis of under 600 of the donors, 250 to 300 Gb of sequence data and some 100 million unique TCR beta sequences from about 179 million T cells were reported. An early release that covered fewer than 800 HLA-typed donors contained approximately 300 gigabases of sequencing data and approximately 85 million unique TCR sequences. Among the roughly 430 genotyped donors, 81% belonged to the genetic ancestry cluster associated with self-reported Caucasian donors. The aim of the study was to test whether cataloging public T cell receptors could identify signatures of past pathogen exposure. The study profiled the T cell repertoires of 666 subjects by immunosequencing and related them to cytomegalovirus serostatus. In addition to the first cohort of 650 to 750 subjects, a separate validation cohort of approximately 110 different subjects was used. The study combined high-throughput TCR immunosequencing, statistical association of individual TCRs with disease status, and machine learning to predict cytomegalovirus infection status. A later analysis re-analyzed previously published TCR beta repertoires from several hundred donors and added high-resolution HLA genotyping to study TCR occurrence patterns. Rather than drawing on any new phenotypic data, the later analysis identified candidate immune exposures from TCR beta sequences and the way those sequences occurred across donors. An earlier analysis of several hundred of the donors applied high-throughput TCR beta sequencing to assess whether each TCR beta V gene segment acted as functional or pseudogenic. Donor age, sex, ethnicity and CMV serostatus were collected together with the repertoire data. In a later genetic analysis, genome-wide SNP genotypes for about 60% of the 666 donors were used, and that subset was treated as a discovery cohort. Every repertoire in the discovery cohort had been generated on one and the same sequencing platform. HLA typing included class I and class II loci at four-digit resolution. The number of typed donors differed by locus: about 620-630 for A, B, C, DRB1 and DQB1; about 520 for DQA1; some 610 for DPA1; and about 450 for DPB1. Four or five DR-DQ haplotypes were handled as single units for association and clustering because linkage in the cohort was strong. Among about 400 genotyped donors of the cohort, an average of around 250,000 unique TCR beta nucleotide sequences was sequenced per donor, of which about 19% were non-productive.

General conclusions and limits of the study: The study listed 150 to 200 TCR beta chains as associated with cytomegalovirus. A later analysis reported that several top co-occurrence clusters appeared linked to parvovirus B19, influenza, CMV and Epstein-Barr virus. In a later analysis, HLA-associated TCR beta chains were found to be more clonally expanded and to have lower generation probabilities than equally common non-associated chains. In a later genetic analysis, fewer N-insertions in productive TCRs were reported among donors in an Asian-associated ancestry cluster than the roughly 700-donor mean. In an earlier analysis of about 550 of the donors, most TCR beta V segments were observed in productive rearrangements about 90% or about 30% of the time, broadly matching IMGT annotations. Some IMGT-functional V segments, including TRBV6-2 and TRBV6-3, could not be told apart with the 87-base-pair reads, so those segments were excluded. According to the authors, the approach could potentially be generalized to other disease states and immunological phenotypes. Because HLA typing was unavailable for some donors at each locus, only the typed subset was used in association tests. A later analysis found that TCR association rates varied across HLA loci, with DRB1 alleles showing the most associated TCRs and HLA-C alleles the fewest. The classifier was reported to diagnose cytomegalovirus status with high specificity and sensitivity in both the original and validation cohorts. According to a later analysis, most CMV-associated TCR beta chains appeared to be HLA-restricted, and the HLA associations seemed to be driven largely by CMV exposure. Correlated functional status among segregating V segments might be attributable to linkage disequilibrium, but an unknown experimental factor could not be ruled out. Across donors, most TCR sequences were observed very rarely, whereas some public TCRs were present in many individuals. Because counts were too low, seventeen rarely observed V segments, including chromosome 9 orphons, were left out of the earlier analysis of over 550 of the donors. The sequencing pipeline was judged likely to have produced a cluster of highly shared sequence variants as a technical artifact. Only TCR beta chains were sequenced in this cohort, and the absence of alpha or paired-chain data limited detectable features. Sequencing depth was assumed to be roughly uniform across donors in the presence/absence analyses, though that assumption may not hold. A later genetic analysis associated a missense DCLRE1C variant with V-gene and J-gene trimming of TCR beta chains, and an independent cohort replicated the association. A further reported finding was that TCR beta sequences accurately predicted the HLA-A and HLA-B alleles for most subjects in the first cohort. When HLA alleles, especially DR and DQ, strongly co-occurred, attributing TCR associations to individual alleles was difficult. A later analysis associated about 17,000 TCR beta sequences with specific HLA alleles at a false discovery rate of 0.05. A few of the identified cytomegalovirus-associated TCR beta chains were confirmed in vitro to be specific for cytomegalovirus antigens. For the cohort, immune exposure information was limited to CMV serostatus.

The cohort was made up of 650 to 700 healthy bone marrow donors. At the time of sampling, every cohort member was nominally healthy, though immune exposures that went unrecorded were likely present. The donor was CMV seropositive and was included in the group of 250 to 300 seropositive cohort members. A peripheral blood sample was provided by each donor, and peripheral blood mononuclear cells were used for TCR beta sequencing. Genomic DNA was extracted from the blood cell samples with the Qiagen DNeasy Blood Extraction Kit. From its cysteine to its phenylalanine, the CDR3 spans 13 amino acids. This entry keeps only the CDR3 DNA: 39 bases, framed from base 1. Trimming leaves V shorter by 4 bases and J shorter by 3 bases, with the junction holding 3 bases beyond the gene matches. The germline V gene encodes CDR1 LNHDA and CDR2 SQIVND (reference sequence). To prepare the library, the immunoSEQ multiplex PCR assay was applied. The multiplex PCR relied on a mix of 60 forward primers for TCR Vbeta segments and 13 reverse primers for TCR Jbeta segments. The CDR3 region of rearranged TCR beta genes was amplified from genomic DNA with a multiplex PCR assay. On the Illumina HiSeq System, the amplified TCR beta libraries were sequenced as 87-base-pair reads. The paper's processing steps were these. In a later analysis, tens of millions of unique TCR beta chains were counted across the 500 to 850 repertoires, and around 11 million of these chains were shared by at least two donors. To remove PCR and sequencing errors, raw reads were error-corrected and collapsed into unique sequences using a nearest-neighbor algorithm that merged closely related sequences. V, D and J gene segments were assigned by aligning CDR3 sequences to IMGT reference sequences. For a sequence to be retained, a match of at least six nucleotides was required to both a V gene segment and a J gene segment. A rearrangement was called productive if the CDR3 had no stop codons and remained in frame with V and J, and every other rearrangement was called non-productive. CDR3 was defined according to IMGT convention as the region running from the second conserved V-encoded cysteine to the conserved J-encoded phenylalanine. The earlier analysis of about 610 of the donors excluded sequences that lacked an unambiguous match to a single V gene segment. In an earlier analysis of 587 of the donors, V segments were called functional above 56.7% productive rearrangements and were called segregating when the between-donor standard deviation exceeded 5%. To diagnose cytomegalovirus status from the catalog of TCR beta chain sequences, a statistical classification framework was built. V and J gene assignment, in a later analysis, came from comparing TCR nucleotide sequences with IMGT/GENE-DB human TR gene sequences. Using the TCRdist pipeline, a later analysis assigned CDR3 sequences along with most-parsimonious VDJ recombination scenarios. In a later analysis, each TCR beta chain was defined by its CDR3 amino acid sequence together with its V-gene family, and reads lacking a unique V-gene family were excluded. As a way to deal with suspected cross-contamination and a sequencing artifact, a later analysis dropped roughly 620 nucleotide sequences that were highly shared and had low generation probability. A later analysis calculated a clonal expansion index for each public chain from normalized within-repertoire ranks of inferred template counts. In a later analysis, generation probabilities were computed with a VDJ recombination model fitted to out-of-frame rearrangements, and the resulting probabilities were checked against IGoR. In a later analysis, TCR-TCR, TCR-HLA and TCR-CMV co-occurrence was scored with hypergeometric tests, and a repertoire-size bias correction was applied to TCR pairs. To estimate false discovery rates, a later analysis permuted the HLA or CMV assignments 20 times. In a later analysis, co-occurring TCRs were grouped using DBSCAN, and TCRdist sequence similarity was added for clustering within HLA-allele-positive subsets. Repertoires with fewer than 30,000 or more than 120,000 public chains were left out of co-occurrence clustering, as were five repertoires with anomalous nucleotide sharing. The table comes from immuneACCESS by way of TCRdb, which keeps in-frame sequences with V and J called. Part of the clones is missing from these tables; in studies checked, under half for an unresolved V gene and the rest for unknown reasons. V, J and clone size reflect that table, while D and trimming were determined from the DNA. The sample contains around 140,000 clones, about 80% of them found a single time. The ten largest account for about 2.2% of the sample.

The sequence derives from a young woman in good health and CMV-seropositive. Sample: PBMCs. The chain links TRBV19 with TRBJ2-7; 7 bases in the middle match TRBD2. The CDR3 protein: CASSRGGVYEQYF. The bases read TGTGCCAGTAGTAGGGGGGGAGTCTACGAGCAGTACTTC.